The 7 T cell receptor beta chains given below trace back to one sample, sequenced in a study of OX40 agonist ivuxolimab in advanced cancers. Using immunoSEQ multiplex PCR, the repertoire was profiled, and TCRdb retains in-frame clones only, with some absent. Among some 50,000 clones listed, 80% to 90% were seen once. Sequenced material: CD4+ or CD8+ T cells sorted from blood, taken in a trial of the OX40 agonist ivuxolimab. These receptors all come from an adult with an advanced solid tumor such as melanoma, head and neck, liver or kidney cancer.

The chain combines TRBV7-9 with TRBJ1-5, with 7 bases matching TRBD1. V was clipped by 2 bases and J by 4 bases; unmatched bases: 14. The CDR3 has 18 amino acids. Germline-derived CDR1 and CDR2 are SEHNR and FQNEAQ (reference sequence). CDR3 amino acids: CASSLTLSRDSKNQPQHF. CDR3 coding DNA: TGTGCCAGCAGCTTAACCCTTTCTCGGGACAGTAAAAATCAGCCCCAGCATTTT.

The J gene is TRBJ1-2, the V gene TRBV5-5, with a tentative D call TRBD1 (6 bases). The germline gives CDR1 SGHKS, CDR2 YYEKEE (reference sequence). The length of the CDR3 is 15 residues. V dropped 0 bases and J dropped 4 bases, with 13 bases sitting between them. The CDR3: CASSLDPIQGYGYTF. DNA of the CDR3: TGTGCCAGCAGCTTGGACCCGATACAGGGCTATGGCTACACCTTC.

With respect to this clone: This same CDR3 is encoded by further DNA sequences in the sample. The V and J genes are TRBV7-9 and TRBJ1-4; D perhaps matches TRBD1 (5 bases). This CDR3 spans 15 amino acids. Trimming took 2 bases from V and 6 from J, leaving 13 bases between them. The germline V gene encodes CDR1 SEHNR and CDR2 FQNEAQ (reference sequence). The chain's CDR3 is CASSLYEGVDEKLFF. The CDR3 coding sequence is TGTGCCAGCAGCTTATACGAAGGGGTTGATGAAAAACTGTTTTTT.

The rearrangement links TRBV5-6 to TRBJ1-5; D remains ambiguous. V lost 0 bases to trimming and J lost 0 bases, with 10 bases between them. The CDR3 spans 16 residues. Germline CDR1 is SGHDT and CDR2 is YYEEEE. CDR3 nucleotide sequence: TGTGCCAGCAGCTTGGGGGCGGGTTATAGCAATCAGCCCCAGCATTTT. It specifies CASSLGAGYSNQPQHF. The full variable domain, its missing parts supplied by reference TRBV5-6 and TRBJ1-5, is DAGVTQSPTHLIKTRGQQVTLRCSPKSGHDTVSWYQQALGQGPQFIFQYYEEEERQRGNFPDRFSGHQFPNYSSELNVNALLLGDSALYLCASSLGAGYSNQPQHFGDGTRLSIL.

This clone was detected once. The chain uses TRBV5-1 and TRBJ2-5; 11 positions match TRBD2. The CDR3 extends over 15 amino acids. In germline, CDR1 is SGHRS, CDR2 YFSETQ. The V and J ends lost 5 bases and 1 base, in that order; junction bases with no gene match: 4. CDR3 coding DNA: TGCGCCAGCAGGAGACTAGCGGGGATCCAAGAGACCCAGTACTTC. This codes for CASRRLAGIQETQYF.

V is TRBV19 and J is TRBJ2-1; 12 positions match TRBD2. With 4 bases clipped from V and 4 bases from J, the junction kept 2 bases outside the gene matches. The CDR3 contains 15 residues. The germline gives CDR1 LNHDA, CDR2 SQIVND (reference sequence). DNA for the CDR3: TGTGCCAGTAGTAGGGGACTAGCGGGTTACAATGAGCAGTTCTTC. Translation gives CASSRGLAGYNEQFF.

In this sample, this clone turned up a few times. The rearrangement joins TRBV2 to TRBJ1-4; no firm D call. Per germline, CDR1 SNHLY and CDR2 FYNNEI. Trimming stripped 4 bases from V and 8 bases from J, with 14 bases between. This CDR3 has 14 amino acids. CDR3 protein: CASSVLGVREKLFF. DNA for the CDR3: TGTGCCAGCAGTGTACTGGGTGTACGGGAAAAACTGTTTTTT.